This TCR beta chain was identified during a study of blood T cell repertoires in COVID-19. The method was immunoSEQ multiplex PCR; TCRdb's version includes in-frame clones alone and lacks a portion of them. This table has 130,000 to 150,000 clones, 75% to 85% appearing once. V shed 1 base and J shed 1 base, with 7 bases lying between them. The CDR3 spans 14 residues. CDR1 is MNHEY, CDR2 SMNVEV, per germline (reference sequence). V usage is TRBV27 and J usage is TRBJ1-1; D remains unclear. This clonotype originated in a woman aged 45-65 years with acute or convalescent COVID-19. Sequencing was performed on peripheral blood. CDR3 in DNA: TGTGCCAGCAGTTTATGGCACAAGAACACTGAAGCTTTCTTT. It encodes CASSLWHKNTEAFF.